A selection of T cell receptor beta chains follows, all from one sample in a study of CD8 T cells in ankylosing spondylitis. Using its own MiXCR run on the 5' RACE reads, TCRdb lists one record per CDR3 protein. Here the sample spans more than 600,000 distinct CDR3 sequences, under 20% being singletons. The sequenced sample was blood, either unsorted or a sorted T cell fraction (not recorded which). These receptors originate from a male donor with ankylosing spondylitis. Each CDR3 is given with its conserved first and last residue. The D gene is left open where the match is weak. Some rows mark clone size as missing; the rest say once, few, many or name a class of expanded clone.

j_gene: TRBJ1-1
d_gene: TRBD1
v_gene: TRBV27
abundance: .
CDR3nt: TGTGCCAGCAGGAACAGGGGGCCCAAGAACACTGAAGCTTTCTTT
CDR3aa: CASRNRGPKNTEAFF

j_gene: TRBJ2-5
d_gene: TRBD2
v_gene: TRBV7-9
abundance: few
CDR3nt: TGTGCCAGCAGCTTCCTGAGGGGACGGGAGGACCAAGAGACCCAGTACTTC
CDR3aa: CASSFLRGREDQETQYF

j_gene: TRBJ2-1
d_gene: TRBD2
v_gene: TRBV7-8
abundance: .
CDR3nt: TGTGCCAGCAGCTTACGGGGGGGACTAGCGGATGACAATGAGCAGTTCTTC
CDR3aa: CASSLRGGLADDNEQFF

j_gene: TRBJ2-2
d_gene: TRBD2
v_gene: TRBV11-2
abundance: few
CDR3nt: TGTGCCAGCAGCAGGACTAGCCCCCCCCAAAGTGACACCGGGGAGCTGTTTTTT
CDR3aa: CASSRTSPPQSDTGELFF

j_gene: TRBJ1-4
d_gene: .
v_gene: TRBV7-9
abundance: .
CDR3nt: TGTGCCAGCAGCTTAGGGGCCGGGGAGGAAAAACTGTTTTTT
CDR3aa: CASSLGAGEEKLFF

j_gene: TRBJ1-1
d_gene: .
v_gene: TRBV6-5
abundance: .
CDR3nt: TGTGCCAGCAGTTACGGCGGTCCGGGTGAAGCTTTCTTT
CDR3aa: CASSYGGPGEAFF

j_gene: TRBJ2-1
d_gene: TRBD2
v_gene: TRBV3-1
abundance: few
CDR3nt: TGTGCCAGCAGCCAAGATCGGACTAGCGGGACCAATGAGCAGTTCTTC
CDR3aa: CASSQDRTSGTNEQFF

j_gene: TRBJ2-1
d_gene: TRBD2
v_gene: TRBV3-1
abundance: .
CDR3nt: TGTGCCAGCAGCGGTCCGGCTAGCGGGAGGCCGGAGCAGTTCTTC
CDR3aa: CASSGPASGRPEQFF

j_gene: TRBJ1-5
d_gene: TRBD1
v_gene: TRBV6-1
abundance: few
CDR3nt: TGTGCCAGCAGCCAAGGGGACAGGGGTAGCAATCAGCCCCAGCATTTT
CDR3aa: CASSQGDRGSNQPQHF

j_gene: TRBJ2-7
d_gene: .
v_gene: TRBV27
abundance: few
CDR3nt: TGTGCCAGCAGTTCAATGGACAGCACCTACGAGCAGTACTTC
CDR3aa: CASSSMDSTYEQYF

j_gene: TRBJ1-1
d_gene: .
v_gene: TRBV9
abundance: .
CDR3nt: TGTGCCAGCACTCGACAGGAGGGCACTGAAGCTTTCTTT
CDR3aa: CASTRQEGTEAFF

j_gene: TRBJ2-5
d_gene: .
v_gene: TRBV6-1
abundance: once
CDR3nt: TGTGCCAGCAGTACCCCAGGGGATATAGAGACCCAGTACTTC
CDR3aa: CASSTPGDIETQYF

j_gene: TRBJ1-2
d_gene: TRBD1
v_gene: TRBV5-6
abundance: .
CDR3nt: TGTGCCAGCAGCTCTGGACAGGGGCTCTATGGCTACACCTTC
CDR3aa: CASSSGQGLYGYTF

j_gene: TRBJ1-1
d_gene: .
v_gene: TRBV7-9
abundance: few
CDR3nt: TGTGCCAGCAGCCCCACGGGGGCATTTGAAGCTTTCTTT
CDR3aa: CASSPTGAFEAFF

j_gene: TRBJ2-7
d_gene: .
v_gene: TRBV20-1
abundance: .
CDR3nt: TGCAGTGCTAGAGATCGAAGGAGAACCTCCTACGAGCAGTACTTC
CDR3aa: CSARDRRRTSYEQYF

j_gene: TRBJ2-1
d_gene: TRBD2
v_gene: TRBV20-1
abundance: few
CDR3nt: TGCAGTGCGGGGGGACTAGCGGGAGATGTTTCACGCAATGAGCAGTTCTTC
CDR3aa: CSAGGLAGDVSRNEQFF

j_gene: TRBJ2-3
d_gene: TRBD1
v_gene: TRBV20-1
abundance: .
CDR3nt: TGCAGTGCTAGTGATCCCACAGGGGGTAGCACAGATACGCAGTATTTT
CDR3aa: CSASDPTGGSTDTQYF

j_gene: TRBJ2-7
d_gene: TRBD1
v_gene: TRBV24-1
abundance: few
CDR3nt: TGTGCCACCAGTGAACCCACCGGGACAGGGACGATGGACGAGCAGTACTTC
CDR3aa: CATSEPTGTGTMDEQYF

j_gene: TRBJ2-2
d_gene: .
v_gene: TRBV12-3/TRBV12-4
abundance: many
CDR3nt: TGTGCCAGCAGGGGGGACCGTAACACCGGGGAGCTGTTTTTT
CDR3aa: CASRGDRNTGELFF

j_gene: TRBJ2-3
d_gene: TRBD2
v_gene: TRBV4-1
abundance: .
CDR3nt: TGCGCCAGCAGCGCCACGAGCGGGGGGCCGGGAGATACGCAGTATTTT
CDR3aa: CASSATSGGPGDTQYF

j_gene: TRBJ1-1
d_gene: TRBD1
v_gene: TRBV20-1
abundance: few
CDR3nt: TGCAGTGCTACGACGGGACAGGGAAACCCTGAAGCTTTCTTT
CDR3aa: CSATTGQGNPEAFF

j_gene: TRBJ2-2
d_gene: TRBD1
v_gene: TRBV6-1
abundance: .
CDR3nt: TGTGCCAGCAGCGCCGGGACAGGGGGTATCGGGGAGCTGTTTTTT
CDR3aa: CASSAGTGGIGELFF

j_gene: TRBJ2-2
d_gene: TRBD1
v_gene: TRBV6-4
abundance: .
CDR3nt: TGTGCCAGCAGCCCGTCGACAGGGATACTTAGCACCGGGGAGCTGTTTTTT
CDR3aa: CASSPSTGILSTGELFF

j_gene: TRBJ2-4
d_gene: TRBD2
v_gene: TRBV11-2
abundance: .
CDR3nt: TGTGCCAGCAGCATAACTAGCGGGGGGGCCGGAAACATTCAGTACTTC
CDR3aa: CASSITSGGAGNIQYF

j_gene: TRBJ2-1
d_gene: TRBD2
v_gene: TRBV29-1
abundance: many
CDR3nt: TGCAGCGTTGGAGCGGGGGGGCCCAGTGAGCAGTTCTTC
CDR3aa: CSVGAGGPSEQFF

j_gene: TRBJ2-2
d_gene: .
v_gene: TRBV3-1
abundance: many
CDR3nt: TGTGCCAGCAGTCACACCGGGGAGCTGTTTTTT
CDR3aa: CASSHTGELFF

j_gene: TRBJ2-1
d_gene: TRBD2
v_gene: TRBV27
abundance: .
CDR3nt: TGTGCCAGCAGTAGGACTAGCGCTTTATCTGAGCAGTTCTTC
CDR3aa: CASSRTSALSEQFF